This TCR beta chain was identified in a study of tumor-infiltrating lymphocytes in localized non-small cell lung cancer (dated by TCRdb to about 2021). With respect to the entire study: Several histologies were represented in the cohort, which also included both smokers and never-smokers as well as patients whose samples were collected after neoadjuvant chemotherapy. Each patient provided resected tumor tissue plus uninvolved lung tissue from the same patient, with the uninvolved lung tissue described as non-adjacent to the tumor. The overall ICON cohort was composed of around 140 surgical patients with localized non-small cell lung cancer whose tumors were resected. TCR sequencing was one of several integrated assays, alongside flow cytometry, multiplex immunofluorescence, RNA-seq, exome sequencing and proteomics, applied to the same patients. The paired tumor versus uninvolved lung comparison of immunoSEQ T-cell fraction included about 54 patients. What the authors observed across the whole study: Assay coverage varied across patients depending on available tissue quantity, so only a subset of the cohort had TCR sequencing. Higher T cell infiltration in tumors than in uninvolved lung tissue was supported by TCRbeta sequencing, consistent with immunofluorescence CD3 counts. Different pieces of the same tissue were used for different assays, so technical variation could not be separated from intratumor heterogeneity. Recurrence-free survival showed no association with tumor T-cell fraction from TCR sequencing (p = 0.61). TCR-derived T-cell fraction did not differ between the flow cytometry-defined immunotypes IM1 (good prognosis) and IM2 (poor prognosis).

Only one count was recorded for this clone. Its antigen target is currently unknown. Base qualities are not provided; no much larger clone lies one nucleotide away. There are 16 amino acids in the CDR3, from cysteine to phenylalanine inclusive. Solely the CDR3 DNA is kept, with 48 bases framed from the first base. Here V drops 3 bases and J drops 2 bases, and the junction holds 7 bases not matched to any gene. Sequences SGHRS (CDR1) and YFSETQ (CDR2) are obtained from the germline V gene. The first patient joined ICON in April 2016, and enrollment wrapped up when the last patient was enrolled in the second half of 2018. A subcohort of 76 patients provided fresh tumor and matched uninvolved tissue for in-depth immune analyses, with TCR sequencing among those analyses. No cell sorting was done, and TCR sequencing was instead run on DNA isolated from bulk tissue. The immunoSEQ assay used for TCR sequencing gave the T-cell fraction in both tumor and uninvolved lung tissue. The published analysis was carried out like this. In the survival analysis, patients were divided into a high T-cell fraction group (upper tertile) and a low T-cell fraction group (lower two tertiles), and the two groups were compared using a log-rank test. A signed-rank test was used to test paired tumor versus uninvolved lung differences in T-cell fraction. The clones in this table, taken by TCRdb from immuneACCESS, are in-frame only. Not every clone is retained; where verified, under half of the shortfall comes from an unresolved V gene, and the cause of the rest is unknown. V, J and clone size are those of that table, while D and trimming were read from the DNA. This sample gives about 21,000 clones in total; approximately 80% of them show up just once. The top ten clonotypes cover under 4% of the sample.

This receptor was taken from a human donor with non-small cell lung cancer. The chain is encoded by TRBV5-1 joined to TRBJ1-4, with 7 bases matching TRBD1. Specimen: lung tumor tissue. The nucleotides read TGCGCCAGCAGCTCCCAAGACAGGGCGACTAATGAAAAACTGTTTTTT. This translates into CASSSQDRATNEKLFF.